Presented here are 2 T cell receptor beta chains from one specimen sequenced in a study of blood T cell repertoires in COVID-19. Sequencing was performed with immunoSEQ multiplex PCR; in TCRdb, only in-frame clones are kept and a portion is missing. The table shows 120,000 or so clones, with roughly 80% occurring only once. Sequenced input: peripheral blood. All receptors derive from a human donor in a cohort sampled during active COVID-19.

This clone has just one count. The chain employs TRBV27 and TRBJ1-5; 9 bases align to TRBD1. V lost 4 bases and J lost 9; bases outside the gene matches: 7. Germline V lookup: CDR1 MNHEY, CDR2 SMNVEV (reference sequence). The CDR3 contains 14 residues. The CDR3 DNA is TGTGCCAGCAGTTCGGACAGGGGCATTGGGCCCCAGCATTTT. This sequence encodes CASSSDRGIGPQHF.

This clone was picked up one time. The DNA for the CDR3 is TGTGCCAGCTCACCGCCCAGGGGGCAAGGTGAGCAGTACTTC. It encodes CASSPPRGQGEQYF. This sequence joins TRBV18 and TRBJ2-7; TRBD1 matches 8 bases. Per the germline V gene, CDR1 is KGHSH and CDR2 is LQKENI. This CDR3 region has 14 residues. V lost 3 bases, J lost 7 bases, and 8 bases stayed unmatched.